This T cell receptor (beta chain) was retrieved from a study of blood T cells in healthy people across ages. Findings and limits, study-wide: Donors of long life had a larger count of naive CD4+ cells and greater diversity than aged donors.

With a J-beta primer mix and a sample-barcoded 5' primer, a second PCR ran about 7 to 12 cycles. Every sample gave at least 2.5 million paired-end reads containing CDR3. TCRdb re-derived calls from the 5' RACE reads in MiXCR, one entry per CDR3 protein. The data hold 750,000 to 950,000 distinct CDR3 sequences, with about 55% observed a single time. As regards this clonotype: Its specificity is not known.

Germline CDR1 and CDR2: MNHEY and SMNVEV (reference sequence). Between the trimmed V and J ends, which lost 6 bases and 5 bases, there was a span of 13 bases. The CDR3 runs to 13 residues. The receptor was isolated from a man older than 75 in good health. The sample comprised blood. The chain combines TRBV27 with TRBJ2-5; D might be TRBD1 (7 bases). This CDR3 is CASRQTGRETQYF. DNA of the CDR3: TGTGCCAGCAGACAGACAGGGAGGGAGACCCAGTACTTC.